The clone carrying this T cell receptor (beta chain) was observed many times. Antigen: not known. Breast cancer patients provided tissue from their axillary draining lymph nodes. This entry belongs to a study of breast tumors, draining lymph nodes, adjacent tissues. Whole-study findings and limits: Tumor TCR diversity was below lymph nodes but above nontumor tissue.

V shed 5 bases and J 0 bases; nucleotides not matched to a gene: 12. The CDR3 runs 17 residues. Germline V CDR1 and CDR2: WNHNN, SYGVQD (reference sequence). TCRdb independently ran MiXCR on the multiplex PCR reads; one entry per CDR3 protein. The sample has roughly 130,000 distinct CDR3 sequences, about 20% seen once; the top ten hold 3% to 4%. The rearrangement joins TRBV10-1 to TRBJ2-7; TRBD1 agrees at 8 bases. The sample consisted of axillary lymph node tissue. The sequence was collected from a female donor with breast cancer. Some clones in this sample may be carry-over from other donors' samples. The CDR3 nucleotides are TGCGCCAGCAGTCCAAACCTCGGGACAGGCCTCTCCTACGAGCAGTACTTC. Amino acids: CASSPNLGTGLSYEQYF.